This T cell receptor (beta chain) was obtained from a study of PD-1 blockade in mismatch repair-deficient tumors. Only in-frame clones appear in the TCRdb table, and some are missing; sequencing was by immunoSEQ multiplex PCR. This table has roughly 49,000 clones, 77% appearing once. The CDR3 runs 14 residues. Trimming pared 3 bases from V and 2 bases from J, leaving 11 bases between. The germline V gene has CDR1 SGHTA and CDR2 FQGNSA. This chain links TRBV7-2 with TRBJ2-7, with D possibly TRBD1 on 5 matching bases. The TCR comes from an adult with mismatch repair-deficient cancer. The sequences come from PBMCs, collected before pembrolizumab treatment. In nucleotides, the CDR3 is TGTGCCAGCAGCTTTTTACAGGAACCCTACGAGCAGTACTTC. This encodes CASSFLQEPYEQYF.